Each of the 7 T cell receptor beta chains below was sequenced from the same sample in a study of response to subunit inactivated influenza vaccine. TCRdb used MiXCR to reprocess the RT-PCR reads, holding one entry per CDR3 protein. This sample has about 700,000 distinct CDR3 sequences, with approximately 15% found just once. This specimen consisted of PBMCs from blood, obtained approximately 15 days before vaccination. The receptor set was obtained from a man aged 45-65 years who received an inactivated influenza vaccine.

This clonotype has just a few counts. The chain is built from TRBV4-3 and TRBJ2-1; TRBD2 matches 8 bases. CDR1 is LGHNA, CDR2 YSLEER, per germline. This CDR3 is 13 amino acids long. V dropped 4 bases and J dropped 9; count of bases not matched to a gene: 5. The CDR3 DNA is TGCGCCAGCAGCCGAGACAGCGGGAGTGAGCAGTTCTTC. It specifies CASSRDSGSEQFF.

The CDR3 DNA follows: TGCGCCAGCAGCCAAGATACCGAAGGTGGCAAAGAGACCCAGTACTTC. Translating gives CASSQDTEGGKETQYF. The V call is TRBV4-1, the J call TRBJ2-5, with D hard to call. Trimming cost V 0 bases and J 3 bases, with 14 bases left between them. The CDR3 consists of 16 residues. Germline V CDR1 and CDR2: MGHRA, YSYEKL.

This clonotype has just a few counts. The V gene is TRBV13, the J gene TRBJ2-1; TRBD2 aligns across 10 bases. Trimming took 6 bases from V and 7 from J; bases not matched to a gene: 9. Germline V gene sequence: CDR1 PRHDT, CDR2 FYEKMQ (reference sequence). The CDR3 totals 15 residues. The CDR3 DNA follows: TGTGCCAGCAGTCCGGTCCTAGCGGGAGTAAATGAGCAGTTCTTC. As protein: CASSPVLAGVNEQFF.

The chain couples TRBV10-3 to TRBJ2-7, with D perhaps being TRBD1 or TRBD2 (5 bases each). The CDR3 consists of 13 residues. Deletions cut 10 bases from V and 2 bases from J, with 15 bases between. Germline V gene data show CDR1 as ENHRY and CDR2 as SYGVKD. The CDR3 loop is CATAHRDAYEQYF. The CDR3, as DNA: TGTGCCACCGCACACCGGGACGCCTACGAGCAGTACTTC.

This clonotype came up a few times. The CDR3 loop is CASSLRPRHPNSPLHF. The CDR3 DNA reads as TGTGCCAGCAGCTTACGGCCACGCCACCCGAATTCACCCCTCCACTTT. The chain employs TRBV7-8 and TRBJ1-6; D gene uncertain. The CDR3 runs 16 residues. Germline values: CDR1 SGHVS, CDR2 FQNEAQ. Trimming pared 2 bases from V and 7 bases from J, leaving 15 bases between.

The chain joins TRBV12-3 or TRBV12-4 to TRBJ2-1, with 8 bases that match TRBD1. This CDR3 is built from 14 residues. Unmatched junction bases numbered 5, after V lost 5 bases and J lost 5 bases. CDR3 DNA sequence: TGTGCCAGCAGTCAGGGGGCACCCGACAATGAGCAGTTCTTC. It specifies CASSQGAPDNEQFF.

The rearrangement joins TRBV20-1 to TRBJ1-5; the D gene is possibly TRBD1 (6 bases). CDR1 is DFQATT, CDR2 SNEGSKA, per germline (reference sequence). V lost 0 bases to trimming and J lost 7 bases, with 22 bases between them. CDR3 length: 17 amino acids. The CDR3 DNA reads as TGCAGTGCTAGAGATGGACAGTTCCTGCGCCGGAGACAGCCCCAGCATTTT. It encodes CSARDGQFLRRRQPQHF.